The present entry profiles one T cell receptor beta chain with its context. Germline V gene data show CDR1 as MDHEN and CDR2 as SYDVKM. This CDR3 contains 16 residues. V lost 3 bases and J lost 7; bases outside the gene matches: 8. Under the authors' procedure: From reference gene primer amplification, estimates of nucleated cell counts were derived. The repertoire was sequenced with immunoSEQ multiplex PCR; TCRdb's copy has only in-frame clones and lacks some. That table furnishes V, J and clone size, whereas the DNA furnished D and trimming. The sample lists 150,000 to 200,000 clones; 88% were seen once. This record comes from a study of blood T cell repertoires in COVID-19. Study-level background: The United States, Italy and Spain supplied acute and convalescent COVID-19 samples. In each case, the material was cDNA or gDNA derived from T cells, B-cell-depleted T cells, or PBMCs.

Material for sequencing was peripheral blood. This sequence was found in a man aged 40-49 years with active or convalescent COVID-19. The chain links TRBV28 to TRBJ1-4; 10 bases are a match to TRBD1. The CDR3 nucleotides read TGTGCCAGCAGTTTGCCCGGGACAGGGGTGACTGAAAAACTGTTTTTT. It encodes CASSLPGTGVTEKLFF.